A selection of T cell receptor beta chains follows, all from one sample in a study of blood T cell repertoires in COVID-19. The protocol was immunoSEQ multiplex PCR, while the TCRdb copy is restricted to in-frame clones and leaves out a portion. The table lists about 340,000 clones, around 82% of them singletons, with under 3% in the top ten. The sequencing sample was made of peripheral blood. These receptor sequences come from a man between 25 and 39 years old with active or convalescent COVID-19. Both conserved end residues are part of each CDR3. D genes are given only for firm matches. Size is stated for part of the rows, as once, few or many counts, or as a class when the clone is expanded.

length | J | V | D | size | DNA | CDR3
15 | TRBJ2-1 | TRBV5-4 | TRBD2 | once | TGTGCCAGCAGCTTGGCTAGCGGGGGGAGCAATGAGCAGTTCTTC | CASSLASGGSNEQFF
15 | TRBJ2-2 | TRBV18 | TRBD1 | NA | TGTGCCAGCTCTCGGGACAGCCCGAACACCGGGGAGCTGTTTTTT | CASSRDSPNTGELFF
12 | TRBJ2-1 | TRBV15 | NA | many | TGTGCCACCAGCAGAGGAGGCAATGAGCAGTTCTTC | CATSRGGNEQFF
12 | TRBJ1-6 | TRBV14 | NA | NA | TGTGCCAGCAGCCAAGGCGTGTCACCCCTCCACTTT | CASSQGVSPLHF
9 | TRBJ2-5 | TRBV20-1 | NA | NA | TGCAAGGGGGGGGAGACCCAGTACTTC | CKGGETQYF
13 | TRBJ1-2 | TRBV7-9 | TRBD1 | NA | TGTGCCAGCAGCGACCGGGACAGGTCTGGCTACACCTTC | CASSDRDRSGYTF
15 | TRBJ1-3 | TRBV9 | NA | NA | TGTGCCAGCAGCCCCCTTGTGAGCTCTGGAAACACCATATATTTT | CASSPLVSSGNTIYF
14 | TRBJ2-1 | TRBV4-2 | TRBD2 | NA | TGTGCCAGCAGCCGCGTACTAGCGACCAATGAGCAGTTCTTC | CASSRVLATNEQFF
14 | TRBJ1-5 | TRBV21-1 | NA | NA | TGTGCCAGCAGCTACGCGGTAAAGGTGGAGCCCCAGCATTTT | CASSYAVKVEPQHF
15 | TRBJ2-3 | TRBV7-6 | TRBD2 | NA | TGTGCCAGCAGCTTAGCCCATCTAGCGGCAGATACGCAGTATTTT | CASSLAHLAADTQYF
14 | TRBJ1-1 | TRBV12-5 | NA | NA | TGTACTAGTGGTTCGGATACAAGCACCGGGGTTGCTTTCTTT | CTSGSDTSTGVAFF
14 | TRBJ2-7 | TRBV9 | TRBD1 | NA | TGTGCCAGCAGCCCGGGGGACAGGTTCTACGAGCAGTACTTC | CASSPGDRFYEQYF
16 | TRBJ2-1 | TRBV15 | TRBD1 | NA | TGTGCCACCAGCAGCGACAGGGAGATCTCCTACAATGAGCAGTTCTTC | CATSSDREISYNEQFF
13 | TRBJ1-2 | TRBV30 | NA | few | TGTGCCTGGAAATCACAGGGTGATTATGGCTACACCTTC | CAWKSQGDYGYTF
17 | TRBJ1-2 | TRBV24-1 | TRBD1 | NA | TGTGCCACCAGTGACCCTGGGACAGGGAGGAATGTGGTTGGCTACACCTTC | CATSDPGTGRNVVGYTF
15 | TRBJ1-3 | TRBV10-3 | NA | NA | TGTGCCATCAGTGAGTCGACGGGGGACGGAAACACCATATATTTT | CAISESTGDGNTIYF
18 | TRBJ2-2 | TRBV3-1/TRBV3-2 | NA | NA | TGTGCCAGCAGCCAAGATCGAGGGCTAGCGTCGAACACCGGGGAGCTGTTTTTT | CASSQDRGLASNTGELFF
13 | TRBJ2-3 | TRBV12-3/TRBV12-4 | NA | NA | TGTGCCAGCAGTTTAACTAGCACAGATACGCAGTATTTT | CASSLTSTDTQYF
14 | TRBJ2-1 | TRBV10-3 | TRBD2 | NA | TGTGCCATCAGTGAGGGGCGGGAGGGCCAGGTTCAGTTCTTC | CAISEGREGQVQFF
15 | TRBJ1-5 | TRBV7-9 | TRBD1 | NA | TGTGCCAGCAGCCCCCGAGGACAGGGAGATCAGCCCCAGCATTTT | CASSPRGQGDQPQHF
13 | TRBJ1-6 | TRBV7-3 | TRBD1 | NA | TGTGCCAGCAGCTCTGGGACAGATACACCCCTCCACTTT | CASSSGTDTPLHF
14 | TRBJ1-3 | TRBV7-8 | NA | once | TGTGCCAGCAGCTTGGGAGGATCTGGAAACACCATATATTTT | CASSLGGSGNTIYF
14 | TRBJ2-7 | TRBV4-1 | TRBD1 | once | TGCGCCAGCAGCCCGAGACAGGGTTCCTACGAGCAGTACTTC | CASSPRQGSYEQYF
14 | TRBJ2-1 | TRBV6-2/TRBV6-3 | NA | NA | TGTGCCAGCAGTCCCGGCGGTCTGGTCAATGAGCAGTTCTTC | CASSPGGLVNEQFF
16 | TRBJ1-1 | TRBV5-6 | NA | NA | TGTGCCAGCAGCCTGTACCTAGGGGAGGAGAACACTGAAGCTTTCTTT | CASSLYLGEENTEAFF
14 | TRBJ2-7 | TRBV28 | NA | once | TGTGCCACCCTCCCCAGCCTAGCGTCCCACGAGCAGTACTTC | CATLPSLASHEQYF
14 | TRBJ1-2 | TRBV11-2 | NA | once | TGTGCCAGCAGCCCCGCGGGGGGCTACTATGGCTACACCTTC | CASSPAGGYYGYTF
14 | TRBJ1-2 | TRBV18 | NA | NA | TGTGCCAGCTCACCAGAGGTGGCCAGCTATGGCTACACCTTC | CASSPEVASYGYTF
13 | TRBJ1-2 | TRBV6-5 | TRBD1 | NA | TGTGCCAGCAGTACCGGGACAGGGTATGGCTACACCTTC | CASSTGTGYGYTF
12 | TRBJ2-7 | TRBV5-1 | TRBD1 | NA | TGCGCCAGCAGCTTACAGGGGAACGAGCAGTACTTC | CASSLQGNEQYF
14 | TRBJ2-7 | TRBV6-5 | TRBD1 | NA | TGTGCCAGCAGTATAGAAGGGACAGCCAGTGGACAGTACTTC | CASSIEGTASGQYF
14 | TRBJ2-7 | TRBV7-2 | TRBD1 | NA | TGTGCCAGCAGCCCCGGACAGGGCCGCTACGAGCAGTACTTC | CASSPGQGRYEQYF
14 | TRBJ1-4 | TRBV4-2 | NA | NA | TGTGCCAGCAGCCAAGGGGGAGCAGAAGAAAAACTGTTTTTT | CASSQGGAEEKLFF
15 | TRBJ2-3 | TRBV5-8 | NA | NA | TGTGCCAGCACCGCGGGCGGCGGGAGCACAGATACGCAGTATTTT | CASTAGGGSTDTQYF
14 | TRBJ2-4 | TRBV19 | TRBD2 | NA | TGTGCCAGTAGTTCCGGGACGAGCGGGGACATTCAGTACTTC | CASSSGTSGDIQYF
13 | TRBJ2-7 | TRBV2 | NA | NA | TGTGCCAGCAGTTTAGCGCCACCCTACGAGCAGTACTTC | CASSLAPPYEQYF
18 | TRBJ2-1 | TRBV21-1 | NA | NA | TGTGCCAGCAGCAACAAAGAAGACAGGGCCGACACCTACAATGAGCAGTTCTTC | CASSNKEDRADTYNEQFF
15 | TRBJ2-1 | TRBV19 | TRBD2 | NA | TGTGCCAGTAGTATCGGGACTAGCGTATACAATGAGCAGTTCTTC | CASSIGTSVYNEQFF
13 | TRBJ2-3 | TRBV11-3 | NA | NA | TGTGCCAGCAGCTTAAGCACCCCTAGAGGACAGTATTTT | CASSLSTPRGQYF
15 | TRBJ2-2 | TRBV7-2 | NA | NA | TGTGCCAGCAGCTGGCAGGGGTATGACACCGGGGAGCTGTTTTTT | CASSWQGYDTGELFF
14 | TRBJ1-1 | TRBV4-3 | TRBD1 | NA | TGCGCCAGCAGCCAAGAAGACAGGGAAACTGAAGCTTTCTTT | CASSQEDRETEAFF
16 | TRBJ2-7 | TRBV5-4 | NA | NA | TGTGCCAGCAGCGTGGGCCGGCAGGGCAAACTACGAGAGCAGTACTTC | CASSVGRQGKLREQYF
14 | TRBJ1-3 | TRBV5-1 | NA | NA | TGCGCCAGTCGGTCCGCCCCATCTGGAAACACCATATATTTT | CASRSAPSGNTIYF
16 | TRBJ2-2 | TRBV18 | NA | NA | TGTGCCAGCTCACCAGGACTCCGGTCGAACACCGGGGAGCTGTTTTTT | CASSPGLRSNTGELFF
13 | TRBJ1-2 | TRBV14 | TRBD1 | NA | TGTGCCAGCAGCCGCGGACAGGGCTATGGCTACACCTTC | CASSRGQGYGYTF
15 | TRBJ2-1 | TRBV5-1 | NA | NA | TGCGCCAGCAGCCCGGGACATTCAGTGGACAATGAGCAGTTCTTC | CASSPGHSVDNEQFF
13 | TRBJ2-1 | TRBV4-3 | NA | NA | TGCGCCAGCAGCCAGTCGAGGACTCCCGAGCAGTTCTTC | CASSQSRTPEQFF
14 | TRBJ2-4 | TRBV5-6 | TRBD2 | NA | TGTGCCAGCAACCGGGGGGGCGGCAAAAACATTCAGTACTTC | CASNRGGGKNIQYF
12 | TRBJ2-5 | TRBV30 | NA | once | TGTGCCTGGAGTGTAGCATTTGGGACCCAGTACTTC | CAWSVAFGTQYF
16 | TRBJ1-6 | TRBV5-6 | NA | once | TGTGCCAGCAGCCCCCGGGGAGGAGCCTATAATTCACCCCTCCACTTT | CASSPRGGAYNSPLHF
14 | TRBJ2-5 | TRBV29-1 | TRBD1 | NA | TGCAGCGTTGGCCGGACAGGGGGGAACGAAGCCCAGTACTTC | CSVGRTGGNEAQYF
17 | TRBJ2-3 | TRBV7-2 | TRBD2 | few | TGTGCCAGCAGCTTAGCTTGGTGGGAGGGATTCACAGATACGCAGTATTTT | CASSLAWWEGFTDTQYF